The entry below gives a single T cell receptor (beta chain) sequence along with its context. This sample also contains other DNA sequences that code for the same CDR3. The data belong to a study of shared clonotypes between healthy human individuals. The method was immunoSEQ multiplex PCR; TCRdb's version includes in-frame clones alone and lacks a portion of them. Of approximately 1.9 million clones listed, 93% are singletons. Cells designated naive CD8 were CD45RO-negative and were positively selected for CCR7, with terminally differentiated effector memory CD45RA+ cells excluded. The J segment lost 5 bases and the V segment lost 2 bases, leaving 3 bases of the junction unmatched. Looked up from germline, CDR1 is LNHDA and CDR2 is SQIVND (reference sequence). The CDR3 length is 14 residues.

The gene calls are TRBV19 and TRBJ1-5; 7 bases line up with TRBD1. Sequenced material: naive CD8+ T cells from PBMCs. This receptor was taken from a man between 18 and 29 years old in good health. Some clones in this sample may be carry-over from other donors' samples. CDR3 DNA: TGTGCCAGTAGTATAAGGGACAGTCATCAGCCCCAGCATTTT. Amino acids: CASSIRDSHQPQHF.